These T cell receptor beta chains were read from a single sample in a study of T-cell reconstitution after alpha-beta-depleted transplantation in children. TCRdb redid the calling of the PCR reads with MiXCR, one entry per CDR3 protein. The sample holds about 230,000 distinct CDR3 sequences, approximately 10% seen once. The sequences come from PBMCs from the stem cell graft donor, collected from the stem cell graft. The receptors originated from a human donor who donated a stem cell graft to a child with acute lymphoblastic leukemia. The CDR3 runs from the conserved cysteine through the conserved F or W. Fields, in order: J gene, D gene, V gene, clone size, CDR3 protein, CDR3 DNA. The D gene is left open where the match is weak. Some rows mark clone size as missing; the rest say once, few, many or name a class of expanded clone.

J: TRBJ2-5; D: NA; V: TRBV7-2; size: NA; CDR3: CASSIWGLAPQETQYF; DNA: TGTGCCAGCAGCATATGGGGCCTAGCCCCCCAAGAGACCCAGTACTTC
J: TRBJ1-2; D: NA; V: TRBV12-3/TRBV12-4; size: NA; CDR3: CASSYGGPTNYGYTF; DNA: TGTGCCAGCAGTTATGGGGGACCGACCAACTATGGCTACACCTTC
J: TRBJ2-7; D: TRBD1; V: TRBV15; size: few; CDR3: CATSTRTGSYEQYF; DNA: TGTGCCACCAGCACCAGGACAGGATCCTACGAGCAGTACTTC
J: TRBJ2-6; D: TRBD2; V: TRBV9; size: few; CDR3: CASSPSGASLSGANVLTF; DNA: TGTGCCAGCAGTCCTAGCGGGGCGAGTCTCTCTGGGGCCAACGTCCTGACTTTC
J: TRBJ2-3; D: NA; V: TRBV5-1; size: many; CDR3: CASSEDSTDTQYF; DNA: TGCGCCAGCAGCGAGGACAGCACAGATACGCAGTATTTT
J: TRBJ2-1; D: NA; V: TRBV12-3/TRBV12-4; size: few; CDR3: CASSRMVYNEQFF; DNA: TGTGCCAGCAGTCGGATGGTCTACAATGAGCAGTTCTTC
J: TRBJ2-7; D: NA; V: TRBV7-2; size: few; CDR3: CASSFFARYEQYF; DNA: TGTGCCAGCAGCTTTTTTGCCCGGTACGAGCAGTACTTC
J: TRBJ1-5; D: TRBD1; V: TRBV10-3; size: few; CDR3: CAISESTGDRGQPQHF; DNA: TGTGCCATCAGTGAGTCGACAGGGGATCGGGGTCAGCCCCAGCATTTT
J: TRBJ2-1; D: TRBD2; V: TRBV29-1; size: many; CDR3: CSVKGLAGTGNEQFF; DNA: TGCAGCGTCAAGGGGTTAGCGGGGACTGGGAATGAGCAGTTCTTC
J: TRBJ1-2; D: NA; V: TRBV12-3/TRBV12-4; size: NA; CDR3: CASSIPGPNYGYTF; DNA: TGTGCCAGCAGTATTCCGGGTCCTAACTATGGCTACACCTTC
J: TRBJ1-6; D: NA; V: TRBV7-2; size: few; CDR3: CASSPHGGMGSPLHF; DNA: TGTGCCAGCAGCCCCCATGGGGGAATGGGTTCACCCCTCCACTTT
J: TRBJ2-3; D: NA; V: TRBV28; size: many; CDR3: CASSFQDTQYF; DNA: TGTGCCAGCAGTTTTCAAGATACGCAGTATTTT
J: TRBJ1-1; D: NA; V: TRBV20-1; size: many; CDR3: CSARDGVREGAFF; DNA: TGCAGTGCTAGAGATGGGGTCAGGGAAGGAGCTTTCTTT
J: TRBJ1-6; D: TRBD1; V: TRBV7-9; size: NA; CDR3: CASSLSTLGTRDRPGGPLHF; DNA: TGTGCCAGCAGCTTATCCACACTAGGAACACGGGACAGGCCGGGGGGACCCCTCCACTTT
J: TRBJ2-7; D: TRBD1; V: TRBV6-5; size: many; CDR3: CASSSPGQGVYEQYF; DNA: TGTGCCAGCAGTTCACCGGGACAGGGGGTCTACGAGCAGTACTTC
J: TRBJ1-5; D: TRBD1; V: TRBV7-2; size: many; CDR3: CASSLTNKDRVISNQPQHF; DNA: TGTGCCAGCAGCTTAACCAACAAGGACAGGGTAATTTCCAATCAGCCCCAGCATTTT
J: TRBJ2-4; D: TRBD2; V: TRBV6-1; size: NA; CDR3: CASLRGGRGLAKNIQYF; DNA: TGTGCCAGCTTGCGGGGGGGCCGTGGATTGGCCAAAAACATTCAGTACTTC
J: TRBJ1-2; D: TRBD1; V: TRBV12-3/TRBV12-4; size: few; CDR3: CASSSPDRGGGYTF; DNA: TGTGCCAGCAGCTCCCCTGACAGGGGAGGGGGCTACACCTTC
J: TRBJ2-1; D: TRBD1; V: TRBV29-1; size: NA; CDR3: CSVEMRGTGGYEQFF; DNA: TGCAGCGTTGAAATGAGGGGGACAGGGGGCTATGAGCAGTTCTTC
J: TRBJ1-2; D: NA; V: TRBV12-3/TRBV12-4; size: many; CDR3: CASSQILEGGYTF; DNA: TGTGCCAGCAGTCAGATCCTCGAAGGGGGCTACACCTTC
J: TRBJ1-3; D: NA; V: TRBV20-1; size: NA; CDR3: CSAPDGSGNTIYF; DNA: TGCAGTGCTCCGGACGGTTCCGGAAACACCATATATTTT
J: TRBJ2-3; D: NA; V: TRBV12-3/TRBV12-4; size: many; CDR3: CASSNSRGYTQYF; DNA: TGTGCCAGCAGTAATTCCCGGGGTTATACGCAGTATTTT
J: TRBJ2-1; D: TRBD2; V: TRBV20-1; size: many; CDR3: CSAVTSGGYNEQFF; DNA: TGCAGTGCTGTGACTAGCGGGGGGTACAATGAGCAGTTCTTC
J: TRBJ1-1; D: NA; V: TRBV19; size: NA; CDR3: CATRGGTEAFF; DNA: TGTGCCACCAGGGGTGGCACTGAAGCTTTCTTT
J: TRBJ1-2; D: NA; V: TRBV29-1; size: many; CDR3: CSVGYGGNDDGYTF; DNA: TGCAGCGTTGGTTACGGAGGGAATGATGATGGCTACACCTTC
J: TRBJ1-1; D: NA; V: TRBV12-3/TRBV12-4; size: many; CDR3: CASSLSRSEAFF; DNA: TGTGCCAGCAGTTTATCTCGCTCTGAAGCTTTCTTT
J: TRBJ2-5; D: TRBD1; V: TRBV15; size: few; CDR3: CATTGSVTGTGKEETQYF; DNA: TGTGCCACCACCGGGAGCGTGACCGGGACAGGTAAAGAAGAGACCCAGTACTTC
J: TRBJ2-7; D: NA; V: TRBV5-1; size: few; CDR3: CASSLGGTKDTHEQYF; DNA: TGCGCCAGCAGCTTGGGAGGGACAAAGGATACCCACGAGCAGTACTTC
J: TRBJ2-6; D: TRBD2; V: TRBV5-1; size: few; CDR3: CASSFSGANSGANVLTF; DNA: TGCGCCAGCAGCTTTAGCGGGGCCAACTCTGGGGCCAACGTCCTGACTTTC
J: TRBJ2-7; D: TRBD1; V: TRBV5-1; size: few; CDR3: CASSFSGTGSEQYF; DNA: TGCGCCAGCAGCTTCTCCGGGACAGGGAGCGAGCAGTACTTC
J: TRBJ1-1; D: NA; V: TRBV10-2; size: NA; CDR3: CASTQTMNTEAFF; DNA: TGCGCCAGCACGCAAACCATGAACACTGAAGCTTTCTTT
J: TRBJ2-1; D: TRBD2; V: TRBV20-1; size: many; CDR3: CSASRPSGGYNEQFF; DNA: TGCAGTGCTAGTAGGCCGAGCGGGGGCTACAATGAGCAGTTCTTC
J: TRBJ1-4; D: TRBD1; V: TRBV7-9; size: NA; CDR3: CASSHLGKTGANEKLFF; DNA: TGTGCCAGCAGCCATTTGGGGAAGACAGGGGCTAATGAAAAACTGTTTTTT